The clone carrying this T cell receptor beta chain was seen once. Its antigen is currently unknown. The source of the sample is a study of Graves' ophthalmopathy and Graves' hyperthyroidism. Study results and caveats: From stable hyperthyroidism, ophthalmopathy was separated by a 13-signature model with 87.88% sensitivity and around 80% specificity.

Amplification of the TCR beta CDR3 regions used RNA transcripts (as template). The authors performed first-round RT-PCR with HTBI primers and then a second-round multiplex PCR. One entry per CDR3 protein results from TCRdb running MiXCR on the multiplex PCR reads. Counted here are a few hundred thousand distinct CDR3 sequences, under 40% occurring once; the ten biggest clones make up roughly 4.5%. The CDR3 is 14 amino acids. In germline, CDR1 is MDHEN, CDR2 SYDVKM. V shed 8 bases and J shed 0 bases, with 13 bases lying between them. Sample: peripheral blood or thyroid tissue (not recorded which). The V gene is TRBV28, the J gene TRBJ1-1; D is unclear. The receptor was isolated from an adult man with Graves' hyperthyroidism. The CDR3 reads CASRENFMNTEAFF. As DNA, the CDR3 is TGTGCCAGCCGGGAGAATTTTATGAACACTGAAGCTTTCTTT.